Below are 5 T cell receptor beta chains sequenced from a single sample in a study of OX40 agonist ivuxolimab in advanced cancers. The method was immunoSEQ multiplex PCR; TCRdb's version includes in-frame clones alone and lacks a portion of them. The sample contains 60,000 to 70,000 clones, about 80% of which appear only once. This specimen consisted of CD4+ or CD8+ T cells sorted from blood, obtained in a trial of the OX40 agonist ivuxolimab. These receptors all come from an adult with an advanced solid tumor such as melanoma, head and neck, liver or kidney cancer.

The chain links TRBV5-6 to TRBJ1-1, with D uncertain. Per germline, CDR1 SGHDT and CDR2 YYEEEE. V dropped 6 bases and J dropped 2 bases, with 5 bases sitting between them. The CDR3 sequence is 11 residues long. The CDR3 DNA is TGTGCCAGCACCCGTAACACTGAAGCTTTCTTT. Translation: CASTRNTEAFF.

V and J are TRBV5-5 and TRBJ2-3; a weak D match, TRBD1 (5 bases). This CDR3 has 15 amino acids. The V gene lost 4 bases and the J gene lost 2 bases, with 14 bases spanning the gap. Germline V lookup: CDR1 SGHKS, CDR2 YYEKEE (reference sequence). Written as DNA, the CDR3 is TGTGCCAGCAGCCCCTGGGGCGAAACCACAGATACGCAGTATTTT. Its translation: CASSPWGETTDTQYF.

V is TRBV4-3 and J is TRBJ2-2; 10 bases line up with TRBD2. The germline V gene encodes CDR1 LGHNA and CDR2 YSLEER. V was pared by 5 bases and J by 5 bases, with 8 bases of the junction left unmatched. This CDR3 has 16 residues. The DNA of the CDR3 is TGCGCCAGCAGCGAACACCGTAGCGGGAGGACCGGGGAGCTGTTTTTT. Translation gives CASSEHRSGRTGELFF.

This clone was seen only once. This sequence joins TRBV7-5 and TRBJ2-7; TRBD1, the table's D call, lacks a check against the DNA. TRBV7-5 represents a pseudogene. The CDR3 runs to 13 residues. The CDR3 protein is CARRCTGHNEQYF. CDR3 coding DNA: TGTGCCAGAAGATGTACAGGCCATAACGAGCAGTACTTC.

The chain carries TRBV7-9 and TRBJ1-1, with 8 bases matching TRBD1. J lost 3 bases, V lost 0 bases, and 6 bases had no gene match. Looked up from germline, CDR1 is SEHNR and CDR2 is FQNEAQ (reference sequence). This CDR3 region has 16 residues. The CDR3 here is CASSLARTGSHTEAFF. In DNA, the CDR3 is TGTGCCAGCAGCTTAGCCCGGACAGGGTCCCACACTGAAGCTTTCTTT.